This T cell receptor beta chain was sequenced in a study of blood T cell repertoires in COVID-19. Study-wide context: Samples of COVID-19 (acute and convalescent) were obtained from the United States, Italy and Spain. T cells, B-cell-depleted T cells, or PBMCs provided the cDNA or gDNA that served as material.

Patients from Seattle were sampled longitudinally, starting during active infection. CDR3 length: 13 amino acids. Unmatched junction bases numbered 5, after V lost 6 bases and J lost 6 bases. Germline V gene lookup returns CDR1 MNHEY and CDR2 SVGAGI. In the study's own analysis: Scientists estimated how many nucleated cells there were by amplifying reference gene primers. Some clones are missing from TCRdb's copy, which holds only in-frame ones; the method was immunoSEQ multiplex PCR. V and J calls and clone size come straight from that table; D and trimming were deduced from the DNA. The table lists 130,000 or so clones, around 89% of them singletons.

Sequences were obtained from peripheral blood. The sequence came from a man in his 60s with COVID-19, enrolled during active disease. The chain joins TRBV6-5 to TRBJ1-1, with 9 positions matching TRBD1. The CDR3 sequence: CASSGTGLSEAFF. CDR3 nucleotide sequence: TGTGCCAGCAGCGGGACAGGGCTCTCTGAAGCTTTCTTT.